Given below is one T cell receptor (beta chain) in context. Per germline, CDR1 SSHAT and CDR2 FNYEAQ (reference sequence). The CDR3 sequence is 13 residues long. This sample is part of a study of blood T cell repertoires in COVID-19. Study summary: PBMCs, B-cell-depleted T cells, or T cells provided the cDNA or gDNA that made up the material.

Participants' reported clinical history set cohort assignment. How the authors handled the data: Nucleated cell number was recorded as an estimate derived from reference gene primer amplification. Libraries were prepared by immunoSEQ multiplex PCR; TCRdb keeps only in-frame clonotypes and omits some of them. V, J and clone size reflect that table, while D and trimming were determined from the DNA. The sample includes about 160,000 clones, approximately 87% of them seen just once. The specimen sequenced was PBMCs or T cells enriched from blood (not recorded which). This sequence originates from a woman aged 45-59 years who had recovered from COVID-19. This chain links TRBV7-7 with TRBJ2-1; D tentatively reads TRBD1 or TRBD2 (6 bases each). The CDR3 DNA reads TGTGCTAGCGGACGCACTACAGGGAGTGAGCAGTTCTTC. Its protein product is CASGRTTGSEQFF.